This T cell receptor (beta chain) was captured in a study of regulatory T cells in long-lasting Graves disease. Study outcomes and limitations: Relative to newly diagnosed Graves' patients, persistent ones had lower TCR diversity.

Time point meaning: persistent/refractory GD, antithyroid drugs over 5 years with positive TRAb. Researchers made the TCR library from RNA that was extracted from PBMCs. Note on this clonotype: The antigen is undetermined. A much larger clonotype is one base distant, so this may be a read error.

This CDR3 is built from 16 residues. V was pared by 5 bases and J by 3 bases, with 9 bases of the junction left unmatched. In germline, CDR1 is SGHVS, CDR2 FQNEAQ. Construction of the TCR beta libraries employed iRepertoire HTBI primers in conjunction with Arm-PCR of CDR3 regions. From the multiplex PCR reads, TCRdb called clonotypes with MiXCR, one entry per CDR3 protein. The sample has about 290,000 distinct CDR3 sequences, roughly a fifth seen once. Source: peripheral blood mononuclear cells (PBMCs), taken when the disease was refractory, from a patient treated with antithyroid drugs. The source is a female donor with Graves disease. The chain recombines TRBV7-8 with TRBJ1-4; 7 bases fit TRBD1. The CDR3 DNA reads TGTGCCAGCAGCCCGACAGGGAGCCAATCTAATGAAAAACTGTTTTTT. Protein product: CASSPTGSQSNEKLFF.